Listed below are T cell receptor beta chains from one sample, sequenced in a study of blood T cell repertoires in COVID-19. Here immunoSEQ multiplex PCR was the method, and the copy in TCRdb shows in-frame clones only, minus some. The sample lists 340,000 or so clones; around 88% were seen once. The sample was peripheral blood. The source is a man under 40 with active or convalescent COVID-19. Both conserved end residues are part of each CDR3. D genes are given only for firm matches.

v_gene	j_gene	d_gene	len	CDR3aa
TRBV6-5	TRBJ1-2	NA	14	CASSYGAANYGYTF
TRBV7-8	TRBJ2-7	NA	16	CASSSIRGTRTYEQYF
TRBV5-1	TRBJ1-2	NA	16	CASSPRDRSPFYGYTF
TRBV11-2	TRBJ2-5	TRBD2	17	CASSLDTIAGVQETQYF
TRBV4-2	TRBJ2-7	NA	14	CASSQVGSSYEQYF
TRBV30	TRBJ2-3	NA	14	CAWRFPGGTDTQYF
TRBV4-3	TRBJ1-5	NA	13	CASSQVMRQPQHF
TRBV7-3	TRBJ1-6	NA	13	CASSRGGVSPLHF
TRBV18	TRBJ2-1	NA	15	CASSEGGATYNEQFF
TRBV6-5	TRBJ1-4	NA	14	CASSLRGIGEKLFF
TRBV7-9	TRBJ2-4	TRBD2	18	CASSLSLAGGLAKNIQYF
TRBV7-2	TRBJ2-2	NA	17	CASSPSPGGQGTGELFF
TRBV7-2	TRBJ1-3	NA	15	CASSSLPGAGNTIYF
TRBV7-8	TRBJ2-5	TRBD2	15	CASSFSGGADETQYF
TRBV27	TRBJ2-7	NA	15	CASSLSGGEAYEQYF
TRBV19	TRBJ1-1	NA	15	CASSARIEMNTEAFF
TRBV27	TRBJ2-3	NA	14	CASGVGLRGDTQYF
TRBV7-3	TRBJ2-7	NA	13	CASSQRRGSEQYF
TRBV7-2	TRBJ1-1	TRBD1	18	CASSFGTGWVESGTEAFF
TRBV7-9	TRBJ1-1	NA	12	CASSLDSKKAFF
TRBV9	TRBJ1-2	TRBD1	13	CASSTGGAGGYTF
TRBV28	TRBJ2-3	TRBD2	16	CASSPVAGESTDTQYF
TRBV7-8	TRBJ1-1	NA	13	CASSWGGQSEAFF
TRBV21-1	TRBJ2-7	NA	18	CASSKKTTGLAGKDEQYF
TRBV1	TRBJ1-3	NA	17	CTSSQGSDRASGNTIYF
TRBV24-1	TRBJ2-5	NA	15	CATSDPTGWQETQYF
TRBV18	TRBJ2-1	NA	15	CASSPLGFEDNEQFF
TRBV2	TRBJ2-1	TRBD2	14	CASSDGTSRDEQFF
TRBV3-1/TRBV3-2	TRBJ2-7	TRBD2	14	CASSQGRGAHEQYF
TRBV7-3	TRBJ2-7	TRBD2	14	CASSPGGGSYEQYF
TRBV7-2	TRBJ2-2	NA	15	CASSLGPGNTGELFF
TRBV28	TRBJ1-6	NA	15	CASSFLQGRDSPLHF
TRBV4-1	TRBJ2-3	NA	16	CASSARRGGATDTQYF
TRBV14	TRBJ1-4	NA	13	CASSRNFNEKLFF
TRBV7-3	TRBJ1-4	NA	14	CASSPVIRGEKLFF
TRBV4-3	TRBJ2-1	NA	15	CASSQDGRVYNEQFF